The entry that follows covers one T cell receptor (beta chain) sequence. Its antigen remains unknown. Adult donors, all healthy and HIV-negative, had no recent acute infections or vaccinations. Subsets obtained from CD4+ cells comprised CD45RA+ naive and CD45RA-negative memory cells. The data were taken from a study of shared clonotypes between healthy human individuals. V was cut by 0 bases and J by 1 base, with 6 bases left in between. Per germline, CDR1 MGHRA and CDR2 YSYEKL. This CDR3 is built from 14 residues. Sequenced by immunoSEQ multiplex PCR; TCRdb stores in-frame clones only, minus some. Altogether 500,000 to 550,000 clones are present, approximately 94% being singletons, with the ten largest covering approximately 0.067%. Findings and caveats of the study: It was anticipated that sequencing depth would influence how many clonotypes donors shared. Non-shared clonotypes displayed generation probabilities falling below those of clonotypes present in all four donors.

Specimen: naive CD4+ T cells sorted from blood. Subset noted: CD45RA+ positively selected. The rearrangement joins TRBV4-1 to TRBJ1-1; D is unclear. This TCR was recovered from a woman in her twenties or thirties in good health. Here the CDR3 reads CASSQETANTEAFF. The CDR3 DNA reads as TGCGCCAGCAGCCAAGAGACCGCGAACACTGAAGCTTTCTTT.